Presented here are 15 T cell receptor beta chains from one specimen sequenced in a study of blood T cell repertoires in COVID-19. Libraries were prepared by immunoSEQ multiplex PCR; TCRdb keeps only in-frame clonotypes and omits some of them. The profile shows 160,000 or so clones, approximately 86% of them singletons. The sequencing sample was made of peripheral blood. Receptor source: a woman aged 55-70 years who had recovered from COVID-19.

This clone was seen once. The V call is TRBV5-5, the J call TRBJ1-6, with TRBD1 matching 9 bases. The CDR3 is made up of 15 amino acids. With V trimmed by 4 bases and J by 8 bases, 7 bases remained unmatched. Germline V gene data show CDR1 as SGHKS and CDR2 as YYEKEE (reference sequence). The CDR3 DNA is TGTGCCAGCAGCACTCGGGGACAGGGAGATTCACCCCTCCACTTT. Protein: CASSTRGQGDSPLHF.

The CDR3 DNA follows: TGTGCCAGCAGCTGGGGACTAGCGGGGGCGGGAGATACGCAGTATTTT. Its protein is CASSWGLAGAGDTQYF. This chain uses TRBV11-1 with TRBJ2-3, with 14 bases fitting TRBD2. Trimming took 4 bases from V and 5 from J; bases not matched to a gene: 5. Germline V gene data show CDR1 as SGHAT and CDR2 as FQDESV (reference sequence). The CDR3 totals 16 residues.

The rearrangement joins TRBV28 to TRBJ2-3; 8 nucleotides align to TRBD1. Germline loops: CDR1 MDHEN, CDR2 SYDVKM. V lost 2 bases to trimming and J lost 2 bases; unmatched junction nucleotides: 6. CDR3 length: 16 residues. CDR3 sequence (DNA): TGTGCCAGCAGTTTAGGTGGGACAGGATTCACAGATACGCAGTATTTT. It encodes CASSLGGTGFTDTQYF.

V usage is TRBV3-1 (or the pseudogene TRBV3-2) and J usage is TRBJ1-1; no clear D. The CDR3 sequence is 12 residues long. From germline, CDR1 is LGHDT and CDR2 YNNKEL (reference sequence). Trimming stripped 4 bases from V and 1 base from J, with 4 bases between. The CDR3 protein is CASSRQNTEAFF. The DNA for the CDR3 is TGTGCCAGCAGCCGACAGAACACTGAAGCTTTCTTT.

This chain uses TRBV5-3 with TRBJ2-5; D not certain. TRBV5-3 qualifies as an ORF whose function is uncertain. The CDR3 has 13 residues. Trimming cost V 8 bases and J 0 bases, with 11 bases left between them. The CDR3 sequence is CASLGPHQETQYF. CDR3 nucleotides: TGTGCCAGCCTGGGCCCCCACCAAGAGACCCAGTACTTC.

This clone was found a few times. The V call is TRBV4-3, the J call TRBJ1-5, with D unresolved. CDR1 and CDR2 from the germline V gene are LGHNA and YSLEER. V shed 0 bases and J shed 2 bases, with 8 bases lying between them. The CDR3 covers 15 residues. The CDR3 is CASSQETRGNQPQHF. CDR3 coding DNA: TGCGCCAGCAGCCAAGAAACACGGGGCAATCAGCCCCAGCATTTT.

The rearrangement joins TRBV28 to TRBJ1-6; tentatively, D is TRBD1 (5 bases). In germline, CDR1 is MDHEN, CDR2 SYDVKM. CDR3 length: 12 amino acids. V lost 3 bases to trimming and J lost 10 bases, with 7 bases between them. The CDR3: CASSLDISPLHF. CDR3 bases: TGTGCCAGCAGTTTGGACATATCACCCCTCCACTTT.

The CDR3 DNA follows: TGTGCCACCAGGGTAGCGGGGCATAGCAATCAGCCCCAGCATTTT. Translated: CATRVAGHSNQPQHF. This sequence joins TRBV19 and TRBJ1-5; weak D call: TRBD1 (5 bases). Looked up from germline, CDR1 is LNHDA and CDR2 is SQIVND (reference sequence). The V and J ends lost 10 bases and 0 bases respectively, with 16 bases between them. This CDR3 spans 15 amino acids.

The genes are TRBV10-3 and TRBJ1-1; a weak D match, TRBD1 (6 bases). The CDR3 sequence is 15 residues long. CDR1 is ENHRY and CDR2 is SYGVKD in the germline V gene. V lost 5 bases to trimming and J lost 5 bases, with 18 bases between them. For the CDR3, the DNA is TGTGCCATCAGTTTCTCACAGGGATTTGGAACTGAAGCTTTCTTT. Its protein product is CAISFSQGFGTEAFF.

The V call is TRBV5-1, the J call TRBJ1-5; D remains ambiguous. V lost 1 base and J lost 7, with 9 bases in between. The CDR3 runs to 13 residues. CDR1 is SGHRS and CDR2 is YFSETQ in the germline V gene. Here the CDR3 DNA reads TGCGCCAGCAGCTTGATACCGAGCCAGCCCCAGCATTTT. The encoded protein is CASSLIPSQPQHF.

The chain is built from TRBV13 and TRBJ2-3, with 9 bases identical to TRBD2. The CDR3 is 15 amino acids. Germline CDR1 is PRHDT and CDR2 is FYEKMQ (reference sequence). Germline trimming cut 4 bases from V and 1 base from J; bases unmatched to any gene: 3. The CDR3 reads CASSSSGGRTDTQYF. The CDR3 DNA reads TGTGCCAGCAGCTCAAGCGGGGGGCGCACAGATACGCAGTATTTT.

The rearrangement links TRBV5-1 to TRBJ2-5; 9 bases are a match to TRBD2. CDR1 and CDR2 from the germline V gene are SGHRS and YFSETQ. The CDR3 spans 14 residues. Trimming took 2 bases from V and 11 from J; bases not matched to a gene: 10. This CDR3 reads CASSFLAGTQGQYF. The CDR3 nucleotides are TGCGCCAGCAGCTTCCTAGCGGGGACCCAGGGGCAGTACTTC. The full variable domain, with the rest looked up from reference TRBV5-1 and TRBJ2-5, is KAGVTQTPRYLIKTRGQQVTLSCSPISGHRSVSWYQQTPGQGLQFLFEYFSETQRNKGNFPGRFSGRQFSNSRSEMNVSTLELGDSALYLCASSFLAGTQGQYFGPGTRLLVL.

The chain couples TRBV14 to TRBJ1-2, with TRBD1 as a possible D gene (5 bases). Germline V gene data show CDR1 as SGHDN and CDR2 as FVKESK. This CDR3 contains 15 residues. Trimming stripped 1 base from V and 4 bases from J, with 13 bases between. The CDR3: CASSQAGRGGYGYTF. As DNA, the CDR3 is TGTGCCAGCAGCCAAGCTGGTCGCGGGGGCTATGGCTACACCTTC.

The V and J genes are TRBV5-1 and TRBJ1-6, with D possibly TRBD1 on 6 matching bases. V lost 0 bases and J 7 bases, leaving 11 bases between the germline ends. This CDR3 spans 15 amino acids. The V gene's germline CDR1 is SGHRS and CDR2 YFSETQ. Here the CDR3 DNA reads TGCGCCAGCAGCTTGGACCAGGGGACCAATTCACCCCTCCACTTT. It is translated as CASSLDQGTNSPLHF.

This clone was seen a handful of times. In DNA, the CDR3 is TGTGCCGTCAGTACAGGGCCCCCGGGCCAGCCCCAGCATTTT. Protein: CAVSTGPPGQPQHF. This rearrangement joins TRBV19 to TRBJ1-5; D possibly corresponds to TRBD1 (6 bases). This CDR3 is built from 14 residues. V lost 11 bases to trimming and J lost 7 bases, with 21 bases between them. CDR1 is LNHDA, CDR2 SQIVND, per germline (reference sequence).